The text below deals with one T cell receptor beta chain. Its antigen is not identified. Every TCR library drew on 3500 ng of total RNA. TCRdb reprocessed the 5' RACE reads; each CDR3 protein has one entry and no DNA is given. The sample totals fewer than 400,000 distinct CDR3 sequences. The data were obtained in a study of monozygotic twins with inflammatory bowel disease. This CDR3 has 17 amino acids. Per the germline V gene, CDR1 is LGHNA and CDR2 is YSLEER. Study conclusions and caveats: IBD patients share fewer clonotypes with other people than healthy twins do, especially with disease activity. Diversity of TCRbeta measured by inverse Simpson was lower in IBD patients than in healthy co-twins.

The chain links TRBV4-3 to TRBJ2-1. The sequenced sample consisted of blood. The receptor was isolated from a human donor with ulcerative colitis or Crohn's disease, or a healthy co-twin of an affected twin (not recorded which). This CDR3 is CASSHGFPASSYNEQFF.